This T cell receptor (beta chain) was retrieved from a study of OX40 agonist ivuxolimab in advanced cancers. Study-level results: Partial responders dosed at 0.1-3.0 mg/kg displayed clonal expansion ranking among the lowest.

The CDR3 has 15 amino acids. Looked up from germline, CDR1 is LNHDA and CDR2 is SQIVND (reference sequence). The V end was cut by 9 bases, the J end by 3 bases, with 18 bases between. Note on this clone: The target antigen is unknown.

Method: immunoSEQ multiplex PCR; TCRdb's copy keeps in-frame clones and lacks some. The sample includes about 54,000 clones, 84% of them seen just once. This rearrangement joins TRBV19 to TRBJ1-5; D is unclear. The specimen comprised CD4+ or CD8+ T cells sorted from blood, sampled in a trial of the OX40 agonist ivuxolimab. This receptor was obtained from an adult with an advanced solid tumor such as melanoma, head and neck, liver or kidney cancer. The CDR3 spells CASAPGPAHNQPQHF. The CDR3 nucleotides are TGTGCCAGCGCCCCTGGGCCCGCTCACAATCAGCCCCAGCATTTT.